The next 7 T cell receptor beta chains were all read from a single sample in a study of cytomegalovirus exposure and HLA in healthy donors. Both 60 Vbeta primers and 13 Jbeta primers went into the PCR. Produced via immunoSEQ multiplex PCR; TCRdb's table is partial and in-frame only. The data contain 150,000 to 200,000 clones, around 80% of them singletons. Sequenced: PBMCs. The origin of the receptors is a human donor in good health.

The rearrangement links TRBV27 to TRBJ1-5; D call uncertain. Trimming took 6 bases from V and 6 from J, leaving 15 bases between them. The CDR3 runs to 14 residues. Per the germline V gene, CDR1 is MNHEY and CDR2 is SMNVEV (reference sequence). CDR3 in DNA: TGTGCCAGCAGCCCGGGGTCTGGCGTTCAGCCCCAGCATTTT. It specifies CASSPGSGVQPQHF.

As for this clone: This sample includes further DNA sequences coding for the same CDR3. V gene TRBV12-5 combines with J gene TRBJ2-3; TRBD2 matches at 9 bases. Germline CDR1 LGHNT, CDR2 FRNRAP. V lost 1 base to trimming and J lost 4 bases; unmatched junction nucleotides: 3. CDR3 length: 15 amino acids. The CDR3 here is CASGLGAGGPDTQYF. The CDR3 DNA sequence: TGTGCTAGTGGTTTGGGGGCGGGGGGGCCAGATACGCAGTATTTT.

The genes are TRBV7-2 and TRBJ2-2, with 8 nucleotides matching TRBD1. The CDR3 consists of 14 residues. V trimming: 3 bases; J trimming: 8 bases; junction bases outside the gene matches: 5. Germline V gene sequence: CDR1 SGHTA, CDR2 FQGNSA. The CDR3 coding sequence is TGTGCCAGCAGCTTCGACAGGGGAGGAGGGGAGCTGTTTTTT. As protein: CASSFDRGGGELFF.

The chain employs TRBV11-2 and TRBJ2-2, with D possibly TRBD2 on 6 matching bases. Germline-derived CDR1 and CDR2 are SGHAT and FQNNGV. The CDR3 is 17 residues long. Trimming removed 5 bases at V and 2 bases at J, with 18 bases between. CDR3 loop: CASSPPGVGLNTGELFF. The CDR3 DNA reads TGTGCCAGCAGCCCCCCGGGGGTGGGACTTAACACCGGGGAGCTGTTTTTT.

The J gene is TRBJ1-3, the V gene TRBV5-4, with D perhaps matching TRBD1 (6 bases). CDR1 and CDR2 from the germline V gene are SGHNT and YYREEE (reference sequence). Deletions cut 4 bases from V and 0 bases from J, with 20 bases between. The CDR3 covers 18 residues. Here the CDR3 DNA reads TGTGCCAGCAGCCTAATACCGGGACATCAAATCTCTGGAAACACCATATATTTT. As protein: CASSLIPGHQISGNTIYF.

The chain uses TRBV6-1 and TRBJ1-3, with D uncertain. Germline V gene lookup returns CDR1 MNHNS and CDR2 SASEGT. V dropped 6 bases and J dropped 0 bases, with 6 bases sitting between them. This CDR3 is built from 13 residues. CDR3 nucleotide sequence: TGTGCCAGCAGATCTGTCTCTGGAAACACCATATATTTT. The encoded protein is CASRSVSGNTIYF.

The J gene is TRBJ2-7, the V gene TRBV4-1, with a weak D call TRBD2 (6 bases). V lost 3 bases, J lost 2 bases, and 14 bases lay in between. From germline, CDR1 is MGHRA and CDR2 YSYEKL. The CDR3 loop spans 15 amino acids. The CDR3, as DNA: TGCGCCAGCAGCCACGGTGGGGGAGGCGCCTACGAGCAGTACTTC. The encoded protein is CASSHGGGGAYEQYF.